This T cell receptor beta chain originates from a study of Graves' ophthalmopathy and Graves' hyperthyroidism. Trimming stripped 5 bases from V and 4 bases from J, with 14 bases between. The CDR3 length is 13 residues. Germline loops: CDR1 DFQATT, CDR2 SNEGSKA (reference sequence). In this sample, this clonotype turned up many times. From RNA, the CDR3 regions of TCR beta chains were amplified and sequenced. Investigators did first-round RT-PCR with HTBI primers, then second-round multiplex PCR. TCRdb called the multiplex PCR reads again in MiXCR, with one record for every CDR3 protein. In the table there are 500,000 to 700,000 distinct CDR3 sequences, less than 40% of which are singletons.

Source material: peripheral blood or thyroid tissue (not recorded which). The rearrangement links TRBV20-1 to TRBJ1-1, with a tentative D call TRBD1 (5 bases). The receptor was isolated from an adult man with Graves' hyperthyroidism. Here the CDR3 reads CSAVRDGGTEAFF. The CDR3 coding sequence is TGCAGTGCTGTCCGGGACGGAGGCACTGAAGCTTTCTTT.